The clone carrying this T cell receptor (beta chain) showed up just a few times. The antigen is unknown. Unique molecular identifiers were used in preparing the TCRbeta library. TCRdb itself ran the PCR reads through MiXCR, one entry per CDR3 protein. The data hold under 450,000 distinct CDR3 sequences, with roughly 16% observed a single time. These data originate in a study of T-cell reconstitution after alpha-beta-depleted transplantation in children. General study results and limits: Surviving recipient T cells and intrathymic progenitors accounted for some patients' high TCRbeta diversity at day 60. T-cell counts and diversity at one year post-transplant came mainly from newly produced T cells. Several hundred expanded graft clones reportedly were the source of alpha-beta T cells about two months after transplant.

This CDR3 spans 17 amino acids. The V segment lost 4 bases and the J segment 0 bases; nucleotides outside the gene matches: 9. CDR1 and CDR2 (germline): SGHRS, YFSETQ. The chain is built from TRBV5-1 and TRBJ1-1; TRBD1 aligns across 10 bases. This specimen was PBMCs, mostly from graft donor cells, taken 360 days after TCRalphabeta/CD19-depleted stem cell transplant. The origin of this receptor is a boy under two years old who had a stem cell transplant for Wiskott-Aldrich syndrome, so the T cells may come from the graft donor. CDR3 sequence reads: CASSMTGGGWVNTEAFF. The CDR3 DNA reads as TGCGCCAGCAGCATGACAGGGGGCGGATGGGTGAACACTGAAGCTTTCTTT.